The subject of this entry is one TCR beta chain. Its antigen remains unidentified. This sample is drawn from a study of T cell responses to AZD1222 COVID-19 vaccine. Study-level results: Spike-specific TCR breadth and depth rose after two AZD1222 doses. The study reported that nearly half of spike-specific TCRs target unmutated variant regions. Females made up more of the donors, who were largely white British, and clonal diversity may have come out too low. Baseline serology detected seropositivity in only six or seven AZD1222 recipients.

The data were produced by immunoSEQ multiplex PCR, yet TCRdb's version contains in-frame clones alone and is incomplete. The table shows around 110,000 clones, with 90% to 95% occurring only once. The CDR3 extends over 15 amino acids. The V gene's germline CDR1 is MNHEY and CDR2 SVGAGI. The V and J ends lost 7 bases and 3 bases, in that order; junction bases with no gene match: 12. The material sequenced was peripheral blood, taken 28 days after the second AZD1222 dose. The source of this sequence is an adult who received the AZD1222 COVID-19 vaccine. The chain joins TRBV6-5 to TRBJ2-7; 7 bases are shared with TRBD1. CDR3 amino acids: CASTEGPGQYYEQYF. CDR3 nucleotide sequence: TGTGCCAGCACCGAGGGGCCGGGACAGTACTACGAGCAGTACTTC.